Sequencing of this T cell receptor beta chain was carried out in a study of OX40 agonist ivuxolimab in advanced cancers. The wider study: The dose-escalation cohort was over 65% male, with a mean age of around 60 years, ranging about 23 to 90. The study's findings and limits: Fewer expanded clones were found on average in CD4+ than in CD8+ T cells.

With respect to this clone: Its antigen is as yet unknown.

The method was immunoSEQ multiplex PCR; TCRdb's version includes in-frame clones alone and lacks a portion of them. The data hold around 48,000 clones, with approximately 84% observed a single time. The CDR3 extends over 15 amino acids. Looked up from germline, CDR1 is SGHVS and CDR2 is FQNEAQ. Trimming took 4 bases from V and 2 from J; bases not matched to a gene: 8. This clonotype originated in an adult with an advanced solid tumor such as melanoma, head and neck, liver or kidney cancer. V gene TRBV7-8 combines with J gene TRBJ2-7, with 7 nucleotides matching TRBD2. The source material was CD4+ or CD8+ T cells sorted from blood, sampled in a trial of the OX40 agonist ivuxolimab. The CDR3 protein is CASSSLADPTYEQYF. Here the CDR3 DNA reads TGTGCCAGCAGCTCCCTAGCGGATCCAACCTACGAGCAGTACTTC.